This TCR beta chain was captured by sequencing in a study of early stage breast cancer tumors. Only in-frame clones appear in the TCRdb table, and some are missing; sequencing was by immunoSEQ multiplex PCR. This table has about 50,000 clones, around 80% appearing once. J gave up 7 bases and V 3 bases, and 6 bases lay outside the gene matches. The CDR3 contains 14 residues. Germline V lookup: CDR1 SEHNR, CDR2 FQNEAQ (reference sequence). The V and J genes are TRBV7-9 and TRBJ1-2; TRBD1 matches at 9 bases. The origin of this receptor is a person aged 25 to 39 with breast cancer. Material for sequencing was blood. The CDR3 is CASSFSGTGLGYTF. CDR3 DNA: TGTGCCAGCAGCTTTAGCGGGACAGGGCTTGGCTACACCTTC.